These 5 T cell receptor beta chains were all obtained from the same sample, sequenced in a study of regulatory T cells in long-lasting Graves disease. Described time point: newly diagnosed GD, antithyroid drugs for less than 3 months. The authors made the TCR library using RNA they extracted from PBMCs. To make TCR beta libraries, researchers used iRepertoire HTBI primers and Arm-PCR of CDR3 regions. From the multiplex PCR reads, TCRdb called clonotypes with MiXCR, one entry per CDR3 protein. This table holds 360,000 or so distinct CDR3 sequences, about 17% found once. The sample was also reused in another study, on T cells in Graves' hyperthyroidism and ophthalmopathy.

This material consisted of peripheral blood mononuclear cells (PBMCs), taken at new diagnosis, from a patient treated with antithyroid drugs. The source of these receptors is a woman in her late teens or twenties with Graves disease.

This clonotype came up once. J is TRBJ1-2 and V is TRBV2; 11 nucleotides match TRBD1. This CDR3 comprises 14 residues. V lost 7 bases and J lost 4; bases outside the gene matches: 5. Germline CDR1 reads SNHLY; CDR2 reads FYNNEI. CDR3 sequence: CASKGTGGGYGYTF. The CDR3 DNA reads TGTGCCAGCAAGGGGACAGGGGGAGGCTATGGCTACACCTTC.

Of note for this clonotype: Its ends do not fully match the called genes, so a read error is possible. V gene TRBV19 combines with J gene TRBJ2-1; 14 bases match TRBD2. CDR1 and CDR2 (germline): LNHDA, SQIVND (reference sequence). The CDR3 sequence is 20 residues long. CDR3 in amino acids: CASSPQRLAGGQTNYYEQFF. The CDR3 DNA follows: TGTGCCAGTAGTCCCCAAAGACTAGCGGGAGGGCAAACGAACTACTATGAGCAGTTCTTC.

The gene calls are TRBV6-5 and TRBJ1-6; 7 bases fit TRBD1. The CDR3 is made up of 15 amino acids. Looked up from germline, CDR1 is MNHEY and CDR2 is SVGAGI. Trimming cost V 2 bases and J 12 bases; bases outside gene matches: 10. The CDR3 DNA follows: TGTGCCAGCAGTTACAGAGACAGGGAACTTTTACCCCTCCACTTT. Translation: CASSYRDRELLPLHF.

This clonotype was recorded many times. The rearrangement uses TRBV5-1 and TRBJ2-1; no clear D gene. This CDR3 has 14 amino acids. V was pared by 1 base and J by 2 bases, with 7 bases between. Germline V lookup: CDR1 SGHRS, CDR2 YFSETQ. The chain's CDR3 is CASSLRNPYNEQFF. DNA of the CDR3: TGCGCCAGCAGCTTGAGAAACCCCTACAATGAGCAGTTCTTC.

This clonotype appeared many times. The chain employs TRBV30 and TRBJ2-1, with 7 bases identical to TRBD1. With 8 bases clipped from V and 6 bases from J, the junction kept 4 bases outside the gene matches. The CDR3 sequence is 11 residues long. Germline CDR1 reads GTSNPN; CDR2 reads SVGIG (reference sequence). DNA for the CDR3: TGTGCCGGGGACAGCCGCAATGAGCAGTTCTTC. It encodes CAGDSRNEQFF.